The 19 T cell receptor beta chains below were found in one sample sequenced in a study of OX40 agonist ivuxolimab in advanced cancers. Libraries came from the immunoSEQ multiplex PCR assay. Held by TCRdb, this immuneACCESS table contains in-frame sequences only and omits some clones. Under half of the omission traces to an unresolved V gene where checked; the cause of the rest is unknown. The sample table contains 70,000 to 95,000 clones; only one count was recorded for 83% of them. The top ten clonotypes cover approximately 0.8% of the sample. The material sequenced was CD4+ or CD8+ T cells sorted from blood, taken in a trial of the OX40 agonist ivuxolimab. The origin of the receptors is an adult with an advanced solid tumor such as melanoma, head and neck, liver or kidney cancer.

The rearrangement uses TRBV2 and TRBJ2-7, with TRBD2 identical over 9 bases. Germline CDR1 reads SNHLY; CDR2 reads FYNNEI. The length of the CDR3 is 15 residues. V lost 7 bases to trimming and J lost 3 bases; unmatched junction nucleotides: 10. The CDR3 loop reads CASKEASGTYYEQYF. In DNA, the CDR3 is TGTGCCAGCAAGGAGGCTAGCGGGACATACTACGAGCAGTACTTC.

The chain is built from TRBV13 and TRBJ2-2; 9 bases are shared with TRBD2. The CDR3 runs 17 residues. With V trimmed by 4 bases and J by 1 base, 7 bases remained unmatched. Germline lookup yields CDR1 PRHDT and CDR2 FYEKMQ (reference sequence). CDR3 region: CASSSQTSGRNTGELFF. In nucleotides, the CDR3 is TGTGCCAGCAGCTCCCAGACTAGCGGTAGGAACACCGGGGAGCTGTTTTTT.

The chain combines TRBV18 with TRBJ2-7; 7 nucleotides line up with TRBD1. The junction had 6 bases not matched to a gene; V was cut back by 2 bases and J by 5 bases. CDR1 and CDR2 (germline): KGHSH, LQKENI. The CDR3 runs 14 residues. Here the CDR3 DNA reads TGTGCCAGCTCACCAGGGCAGGGGGTTGACGAGCAGTACTTC. It yields the protein CASSPGQGVDEQYF. The full variable domain, its missing parts supplied by reference TRBV18 and TRBJ2-7, is NAGVMQNPRHLVRRRGQEARLRCSPMKGHSHVYWYRQLPEEGLKFMVYLQKENIIDESGMPKERFSAEFPKEGPSILRIQQVVRGDSAAYFCASSPGQGVDEQYFGPGTRLTVT.

The chain has TRBV6-5 and TRBJ2-7, with 12 bases that match TRBD2. The CDR3 is 14 residues long. J was trimmed by 6 bases and V by 7 bases; bases with no gene match: 7. Germline V gene sequence: CDR1 MNHEY, CDR2 SVGAGI. The CDR3 DNA reads as TGTGCCAGCACCCTGACTAGCGGGAGCCCCGAGCAGTACTTC. Its protein product is CASTLTSGSPEQYF.

This clone was detected only once. The rearrangement uses TRBV19 and TRBJ1-1; D uncertain. Germline loops: CDR1 LNHDA, CDR2 SQIVND (reference sequence). V shed 5 bases and J shed 0 bases, with 7 bases lying between them. The CDR3 covers 13 residues. The CDR3, as DNA: TGTGCCAGTAGTGAGAGATTGAACACTGAAGCTTTCTTT. It is translated as CASSERLNTEAFF.

The chain is built from TRBV7-2 and TRBJ1-5; no clear D. Germline V gene sequence: CDR1 SGHTA, CDR2 FQGNSA. The CDR3 contains 14 residues. The ends were cut back, 5 bases at V and 1 base at J, with 9 bases in the middle. The CDR3 sequence: CASSEFFSNQPQHF. The CDR3 DNA reads TGTGCCAGCAGCGAGTTTTTCAGCAATCAGCCCCAGCATTTT. The variable domain in full, completed from reference TRBV7-2 and TRBJ1-5, reads GAGVSQSPSNKVTEKGKDVELRCDPISGHTALYWYRQSLGQGLEFLIYFQGNSAPDKSGLPSDRFSAERTGGSVSTLTIQRTQQEDSAVYLCASSEFFSNQPQHFGDGTRLSIL.

The chain joins TRBV9 to TRBJ1-2; no reliable D call. The germline V gene has CDR1 SGDLS and CDR2 YYNGEE. The CDR3 is made up of 14 amino acids. Trimming stripped 0 bases from V and 1 base from J, with 7 bases between. The CDR3 DNA is TGTGCCAGCAGCGTAGGGGTGGGTAACTATGGCTACACCTTC. Protein sequence: CASSVGVGNYGYTF.

With respect to this clone: At one of its ends the junction is not consistent with the germline gene, which may arise from a read error. The chain joins TRBV2 to TRBJ1-2; the match to TRBD1 covers 7 bases. Germline CDR1 SNHLY, CDR2 FYNNEI. The CDR3 covers 13 residues. The CDR3 nucleotides are TGTGCCAGCAGGGGACAGTGGGGCTACGACTCCCCCTTC. It specifies CASRGQWGYDSPF.

This clone was picked up many times. This chain connects TRBV10-1 to TRBJ2-5; D remains unclear. Trimming took off 4 bases at V and 2 bases at J, with 14 bases between the two ends. The CDR3 is made up of 15 amino acids. Germline-derived CDR1 and CDR2 are WNHNN and SYGVQD (reference sequence). CDR3 coding DNA: TGCGCCAGCAGTGCCGGTGGGGTCCCACAAGAGACCCAGTACTTC. It yields the protein CASSAGGVPQETQYF.

The chain employs TRBV30 and TRBJ1-5; no reliable D call. Looked up from germline, CDR1 is GTSNPN and CDR2 is SVGIG (reference sequence). Trimming took 2 bases from V and 5 from J, leaving 10 bases between them. The CDR3 contains 13 residues. CDR3 sequence reads: CAWSPQDHQPQHF. The CDR3 nucleotides are TGTGCCTGGAGTCCACAAGACCATCAGCCCCAGCATTTT. Looking up the rest from reference TRBV30 and TRBJ1-5 gives the full variable domain: SQTIHQWPATLVQPVGSPLSLECTVEGTSNPNLYWYRQAAGRGLQLLFYSVGIGQISSEVPQNLSASRPQDRQFILSSKKLLLSDSGFYLCAWSPQDHQPQHFGDGTRLSIL.

The chain joins TRBV5-1 to TRBJ2-2; 10 bases line up with TRBD1. CDR1 SGHRS and CDR2 YFSETQ come from the germline V gene. The CDR3 spans 15 residues. Unmatched junction bases numbered 7, after V lost 4 bases and J lost 7 bases. This CDR3 is CASSRGQGLSGELFF. The CDR3 bases are TGCGCCAGCAGCCGGGGACAGGGGCTAAGCGGGGAGCTGTTTTTT.

V is TRBV21-1 and J is TRBJ2-3. TRBV21-1 is deemed a pseudogene. The CDR3 sequence is 15 residues long. The CDR3 sequence is CASSKEGGATDTQYF. DNA for the CDR3: TGTGCCAGCAGCAAAGAGGGGGGAGCCACAGATACGCAGTATTTT.

The CDR3, as DNA: TGCGCCAGCAGCGTGACAGGGTATGGCTACACCTTC. It encodes CASSVTGYGYTF. This sequence joins TRBV5-1 and TRBJ1-2; TRBD1 matches 7 bases. This CDR3 has 12 residues. Germline trimming cut 4 bases from V and 5 bases from J; bases unmatched to any gene: 2. From germline, CDR1 is SGHRS and CDR2 YFSETQ. The full variable domain, with the rest looked up from reference TRBV5-1 and TRBJ1-2, is KAGVTQTPRYLIKTRGQQVTLSCSPISGHRSVSWYQQTPGQGLQFLFEYFSETQRNKGNFPGRFSGRQFSNSRSEMNVSTLELGDSALYLCASSVTGYGYTFGSGTRLTVV.

V is TRBV9 and J is TRBJ2-1, with 8 bases lining up with TRBD2. Germline V lookup: CDR1 SGDLS, CDR2 YYNGEE. Trimming at V came to 0 bases and at J to 9 bases, leaving 8 bases not matched to a gene. The CDR3 loop spans 15 amino acids. The CDR3, as DNA: TGTGCCAGCAGCGTAGAATCGGGAGGGCCCCGTGAGCAGTTCTTC. This gives the protein CASSVESGGPREQFF.

This sequence joins TRBV6-5 and TRBJ2-2; D is undetermined. The ends were cut back, 4 bases at V and 4 bases at J, with 13 bases in the middle. Germline-derived CDR1 and CDR2 are MNHEY and SVGAGI. This CDR3 comprises 15 residues. The CDR3 loop is CASSWGRGSTGELFF. The CDR3, as DNA: TGTGCCAGCAGTTGGGGTCGTGGTTCCACCGGGGAGCTGTTTTTT.

The chain employs TRBV4-1 and TRBJ1-2; 7 bases align to TRBD1. The J segment lost 0 bases and the V segment lost 2 bases, leaving 3 bases of the junction unmatched. Per the germline V gene, CDR1 is MGHRA and CDR2 is YSYEKL. The CDR3 runs 15 residues. The CDR3 DNA reads TGCGCCAGCAGCCAAACCGGGACAGCTAACTATGGCTACACCTTC. Encoded protein: CASSQTGTANYGYTF.

Turning to this clone: The junction departs from germline at one end; a sequencing error may be responsible. This chain connects TRBV27 to TRBJ2-7; 7 bases are a match to TRBD1. In germline, CDR1 is MNHEY, CDR2 SMNVEV (reference sequence). The CDR3 totals 13 residues. CDR3 in amino acids: CARSLEQGYEQYF. CDR3 sequence (DNA): TGTGCCCGCAGTTTAGAACAGGGGTACGAGCAGTACTTC.

This chain uses TRBV5-1 with TRBJ1-1; the D is unclear. The CDR3 is made up of 14 amino acids. Germline CDR1 and CDR2: SGHRS and YFSETQ. The V end lost 0 bases, the J end lost 0 bases, and 6 bases lay between the germline ends. The CDR3 region is CASSLDRMNTEAFF. CDR3 bases: TGCGCCAGCAGCTTGGACAGAATGAACACTGAAGCTTTCTTT. The variable domain in full, with the rest retrieved from reference TRBV5-1 and TRBJ1-1, is KAGVTQTPRYLIKTRGQQVTLSCSPISGHRSVSWYQQTPGQGLQFLFEYFSETQRNKGNFPGRFSGRQFSNSRSEMNVSTLELGDSALYLCASSLDRMNTEAFFGQGTRLTVV.

This clone is a singleton in its sample. The CDR3 sequence: CASSPRGGPFNEQFF. The CDR3, as DNA: TGTGCCAGCAGTCCAAGGGGGGGGCCTTTTAATGAGCAGTTCTTC. The chain employs TRBV7-2 and TRBJ2-1; D is perhaps TRBD2 (7 bases). The CDR3 spans 15 residues. The ends were cut back, 6 bases at V and 7 bases at J, with 19 bases in the middle. The V gene's germline CDR1 is SGHTA and CDR2 FQGNSA.